This T cell receptor beta chain emerged from a study of graft-versus-host responses after intestinal transplantation. Across the whole study: Recipients were given multivisceral, liver-intestinal, or isolated intestinal transplants. The study gave all recipients anti-thymocyte globulin induction, then tacrolimus and steroids for about 3 years. Study outcomes and limitations: Recipient marrow held GvH clones, some first seen in ileum or blood. Graft-donor T cell macrochimerism coincided with high graft-versus-host to host-versus-graft clonal ratios in allografts.

Profiled with immunoSEQ multiplex PCR; TCRdb holds only in-frame clones, not every one. This repertoire shows approximately 90,000 clones, 90% to 95% found once; its top ten account for about 2%. Details on this clone: Its antigen is unidentified.

Germline loops: CDR1 SGDLS, CDR2 YYNGEE. The CDR3 runs 15 residues. J gave up 8 bases and V 4 bases, and 5 bases lay outside the gene matches. The receptor was derived from a human donor who received an intestinal transplant. Sequenced material: unstimulated CD8+ T cells sorted from spleen or lymph node cells, taken before intestinal transplant. J is TRBJ2-1 and V is TRBV9, with TRBD2 identical over 14 bases. CDR3 bases: TGTGCCAGCAGCTTTGGACTAGCGGGGGGAGATGAGCAGTTCTTC. This translates into CASSFGLAGGDEQFF.